Included here is one T cell receptor beta chain sequence, with context. Its antigen is not identified. The table came from immunoSEQ multiplex PCR; TCRdb's copy has only in-frame clones and leaves some out. The sample has 20,000 or so clones; 81% are singletons. As to time point: 4-8 weeks after completion of therapy. The CDR3 totals 17 residues. The germline CDR1 and CDR2 sequences are MGHRA and YSYEKL. V shed 3 bases and J shed 1 base, with 18 bases lying between them. This sample was included in a study of T cell therapy after organ transplantation. The TCR comes from a human patient who had received a solid organ transplant and had CMV disease. Some of the T cells may derive from the graft donor. V is TRBV4-1 and J is TRBJ1-1; D is possibly TRBD1 (5 bases). Sequenced material: CD8+ T cells from blood, taken after autologous CMV-specific T cell therapy. The chain's CDR3 is CASSHNPGLMANTEAFF. The CDR3 DNA reads as TGCGCCAGCAGCCATAATCCGGGACTTATGGCGAACACTGAAGCTTTCTTT.